Following are 5 T cell receptor beta chains from one sample sequenced in a study of OX40 agonist ivuxolimab in advanced cancers. Repertoires were generated with immunoSEQ multiplex PCR, while TCRdb's copy carries only in-frame clones and drops some. The sample contains 60,000 or so clones, 90% to 95% of which appear only once. The sequencing used CD4+ or CD8+ T cells sorted from blood, collected in a trial of the OX40 agonist ivuxolimab. All receptors come from an adult with an advanced solid tumor such as melanoma, head and neck, liver or kidney cancer.

This clone was observed once. This chain links TRBV6-1 with TRBJ2-7; no definite D call. V was shortened by 2 bases and J by 4 bases, with 15 bases between the two germline ends. The CDR3 length is 15 residues. From germline, CDR1 is MNHNS and CDR2 SASEGT. The CDR3 region has the DNA TGTGCCAGCAGTGAACAGTGGCAGGTCCTTTACGAGCAGTACTTC. Residues: CASSEQWQVLYEQYF.

In DNA form, the CDR3 reads TGTGCCAGCAGCCACCGATCCCCACAGGGAAGTCAGCCCCAGCATTTT. This codes for CASSHRSPQGSQPQHF. This chain joins TRBV5-8 and TRBJ1-5, with a possible D match to TRBD1 (6 bases). Germline V gene sequence: CDR1 SGHTS, CDR2 YDEGEE. Trimming shortened V by 4 bases and J by 6 bases, and 20 bases separated the two germline ends. The CDR3 contains 16 residues.

This chain links TRBV7-3 with TRBJ2-6; D is perhaps TRBD2 (6 bases). The CDR3 spans 17 residues. V lost 1 base and J 2 bases, leaving 12 bases between the germline ends. From germline, CDR1 is SGHTA and CDR2 FQGTGA. CDR3 nucleotides: TGTGCCAGCAGCTTAATGTATGCGGGACCTGGGGCCAACGTCCTGACTTTC. This encodes CASSLMYAGPGANVLTF.

The V gene is TRBV7-2, the J gene TRBJ2-7; 9 nucleotides line up with TRBD1. Germline trimming cut 4 bases from V and 1 base from J; bases unmatched to any gene: 5. The germline CDR1 and CDR2 sequences are SGHTA and FQGNSA. The CDR3 sequence is 15 residues long. CDR3 amino acids: CASSSSGTGSYEQYF. As DNA, the CDR3 is TGTGCCAGCAGCTCTTCCGGGACAGGGTCCTACGAGCAGTACTTC.

Details on this clone: Sequence at one end of the junction differs from germline and may be a read error. The chain carries TRBV5-4 and TRBJ1-2; a possible D gene is TRBD1 (5 bases). The length of the CDR3 is 15 residues. Germline V gene lookup returns CDR1 SGHNT and CDR2 YYREEE (reference sequence). CDR3 in DNA: TGTGCCAGCAGTTTGGGGCAGCCCGTTGGCTATGGCTACACCTTC. This gives the protein CASSLGQPVGYGYTF.